Each of the 25 T cell receptor beta chains below was sequenced from the same sample in a study of blood T cells in healthy people across ages (dated by TCRdb to the mid-2010s). Preparation of the library involved 5' RACE. Sequencing was performed on an Illumina HiSeq 2500. The second PCR ran for about 6 to 12 cycles and used a J-beta primer mix along with a sample-barcoded 5' primer. TCRdb applied fastp at Q25 and MiXCR to the public reads, then kept only in-frame beta chains. Every distinct CDR3 protein forms one entry, paired with its most common genes and DNA. The sample records around 990,000 distinct CDR3 sequences, approximately 25% of which are singletons. Of the sample, approximately 0.7% falls within the top ten clones. The data were also submitted as part of a second study, on T cells of mothers and their children.

Material: blood. These receptors were taken from a girl aged 2 to 9 in good health.

This clonotype occurred a few times. The rearrangement links TRBV5-5 to TRBJ2-5, with D perhaps TRBD1 (6 bases). The end of the DNA is better explained by TRBJ2-7, so the J call may be wrong. There are 16 residues in the CDR3. From germline, CDR1 is SGHKS and CDR2 YYEKEE (reference sequence). In DNA form, the CDR3 reads TGTGCCAGCAGCTCGATCAGACAGGACCTTTTAGGCGAGCAGTACTTC. Protein product: CASSSIRQDLLGEQYF.

The V and J genes are TRBV29-1 and TRBJ1-1; tentative D call: TRBD1 (5 bases). This CDR3 contains 14 residues. The V end was cut by 3 bases, the J end by 2 bases, with 13 bases between. The germline gives CDR1 SQVTM, CDR2 ANQGSEA. CDR3 loop: CSVERQLVNTEAFF. Written as DNA, the CDR3 is TGCAGCGTTGAGAGACAGCTGGTTAACACTGAAGCTTTCTTT.

The V call is TRBV20-1, the J call TRBJ1-1; D may be TRBD1 (6 bases). This CDR3 contains 14 residues. V lost 0 bases and J 1 base, leaving 9 bases between the germline ends. Germline V gene sequence: CDR1 DFQATT, CDR2 SNEGSKA (reference sequence). The CDR3 DNA sequence: TGCAGTGCTAGAGATCCAGGGGCGAACACTGAAGCTTTCTTT. As protein: CSARDPGANTEAFF.

This clonotype was found a few times. The genes are TRBV7-2 and TRBJ2-4; 10 bases are shared with TRBD2. Germline V gene lookup returns CDR1 SGHTA and CDR2 FQGNSA. V shed 5 bases, J shed 2 bases, and the junction held 6 bases outside the gene matches. The CDR3 contains 16 residues. The CDR3 is CASSVERGGPKNIQYF. CDR3 bases: TGTGCCAGCAGCGTAGAGCGGGGGGGCCCCAAAAACATTCAGTACTTC.

This clonotype was seen only a few times. The rearrangement uses TRBV4-2 and TRBJ2-5, with 11 nucleotides matching TRBD1. Matching the DNA end better, TRBJ2-7 makes the J call doubtful. Germline assignment: CDR1 LGHNA and CDR2 YNFKEQ. This CDR3 is 17 amino acids long. The DNA of the CDR3 is TGTGCCAGCAGCCAAACCCAACCGGGACAGGGGGTAGACGAGCAGTACTTC. This codes for CASSQTQPGQGVDEQYF.

The V and J genes are TRBV11-3 and TRBJ2-5; 7 bases fit TRBD2. The J call may be wrong; the DNA end is better matched by TRBJ2-1. Germline V gene data show CDR1 as SGHNT and CDR2 as YENEEA. This CDR3 is 13 amino acids long. CDR3 residues: CASSLSAGVEQFF. In DNA, the CDR3 is TGTGCCAGCAGCTTAAGCGCGGGAGTTGAGCAGTTCTTC.

The chain carries TRBV7-3 and TRBJ2-1; D gene uncertain. The ends were cut back, 6 bases at V and 3 bases at J, with 18 bases in the middle. The CDR3 runs 16 residues. Looked up from germline, CDR1 is SGHTA and CDR2 is FQGTGA. The CDR3 DNA is TGTGCCAGCAGGAGCTCTACAGCCTTGATCTACAATGAGCAGTTCTTC. The encoded protein is CASRSSTALIYNEQFF.

This clonotype was detected a few times. The rearrangement joins TRBV7-9 to TRBJ2-4; D assignment may be TRBD1 or TRBD2 (5 bases each). The CDR3 has 17 amino acids. Germline V gene data show CDR1 as SEHNR and CDR2 as FQNEAQ (reference sequence). The V end lost 1 base, the J end lost 5 bases, and 18 bases lay between the germline ends. This CDR3 reads CASSLGFGAEAENIQYF. CDR3 in DNA: TGTGCCAGCAGCTTAGGCTTCGGGGCGGAGGCGGAAAACATTCAGTACTTC.

V gene TRBV7-2 combines with J gene TRBJ2-1; 11 bases align to TRBD2. CDR1 is SGHTA and CDR2 is FQGNSA in the germline V gene. The CDR3 contains 16 residues. The V gene end was trimmed by 2 bases and the J gene end by 10 bases; junction bases not matched to a gene: 10. CDR3 loop: CASSLFSGGAAEEQFF. In nucleotides, the CDR3 is TGTGCCAGCAGCTTATTTAGCGGGGGGGCCGCCGAGGAGCAGTTCTTC.

The chain couples TRBV25-1 to TRBJ2-7; D unclear. Trimming removed 4 bases from V and 1 base from J, with 11 bases in between. Germline V gene lookup returns CDR1 MGHDK and CDR2 SYGVNS. The CDR3 is 14 amino acids. The CDR3 DNA reads TGTGCCAGCAGTGGCCGGACGAAATCCTACGAGCAGTACTTC. This gives the protein CASSGRTKSYEQYF.

The sample holds a few counts of this clonotype. CDR3 bases: TGCAGTGCTGAGCTCCATTACAATGAGCAGTTCTTC. Protein sequence: CSAELHYNEQFF. The chain combines TRBV20-1 with TRBJ2-1; D not certain. The length of the CDR3 is 12 residues. The germline CDR1 and CDR2 sequences are DFQATT and SNEGSKA (reference sequence). Trimming pared 5 bases from V and 4 bases from J, leaving 9 bases between.

The V gene is TRBV29-1, the J gene TRBJ2-4; D perhaps matches TRBD2 (7 bases). The germline CDR1 and CDR2 sequences are SQVTM and ANQGSEA. V was cut by 7 bases and J by 9 bases, with 13 bases left in between. CDR3 length: 11 residues. The CDR3 DNA reads as TGCAGCGGAGGGGGGGGCGGCATTCAGTACTTC. Translated, it gives CSGGGGGIQYF. The full variable domain, completed using reference TRBV29-1 and TRBJ2-4, is SAVISQKPSRDICQRGTSLTIQCQVDSQVTMMFWYRQQPGQSLTLIATANQGSEATYESGFVIDKFPISRPNLTFSTLTVSNMSPEDSSIYLCSGGGGGIQYFGAGTRLSVL.

The chain combines TRBV12-3 or TRBV12-4 with TRBJ1-5, with 11 bases lining up with TRBD1. This CDR3 has 16 residues. V shed 4 bases and J 3 bases; nucleotides not matched to a gene: 5. The CDR3: CASSSDRGRLNQPQHF. CDR3 DNA sequence: TGTGCCAGCAGTTCGGACAGGGGGCGCCTCAATCAGCCCCAGCATTTT.

The chain has TRBV21-1 and TRBJ2-1; the table assigns TRBD1, which was not confirmed against the DNA. The better agreement between TRBJ2-7 and the DNA end casts doubt on the J call. TRBV21-1 is listed as a pseudogene. This CDR3 is built from 14 residues. This CDR3 reads CASSVPGTQYEQYF. As DNA, the CDR3 is TGTGCCAGCAGCGTCCCCGGGACACAATACGAGCAGTACTTC.

This clonotype was observed a handful of times. J is TRBJ2-3 and V is TRBV3-1; 8 bases agree with TRBD1. The CDR3 length is 16 residues. Germline CDR1 LGHDT, CDR2 YNNKEL (reference sequence). J lost 3 bases, V lost 1 base, and 6 bases had no gene match. The CDR3 nucleotides read TGTGCCAGCAGCCAAGGGTGGACAGGGCGAACAGATACGCAGTATTTT. Amino acids: CASSQGWTGRTDTQYF.

The gene calls are TRBV29-1 and TRBJ2-5; D is undetermined. Trimming stripped 2 bases from V and 1 base from J, with 8 bases between. The CDR3 is 13 amino acids. Germline V gives CDR1 SQVTM, CDR2 ANQGSEA. The chain's CDR3 is CSVEWIPQETQYF. For the CDR3, the DNA is TGCAGCGTTGAATGGATACCCCAAGAGACCCAGTACTTC.

The sample holds a few counts of this clonotype. The V gene is TRBV13, the J gene TRBJ2-1; 8 nucleotides match TRBD2. Losses at the gene ends were 2 bases for V and 12 bases for J; bases not matched to a gene: 18. Germline V gene sequence: CDR1 PRHDT, CDR2 FYEKMQ (reference sequence). The CDR3 is made up of 17 amino acids. CDR3 residues: CASSLIPQRGRNIGQFF. The CDR3 DNA follows: TGTGCCAGCAGCTTAATCCCCCAACGCGGGAGGAACATTGGGCAGTTCTTC.

This clonotype was detected only a few times. V gene TRBV6-6 combines with J gene TRBJ1-2; D might be TRBD1 (5 bases). The CDR3 has 12 residues. V was cut by 9 bases and J by 1 base, with 9 bases left in between. The germline gives CDR1 MNHNY, CDR2 SVGAGI (reference sequence). CDR3 loop: CASNRFNYGYTF. The CDR3 coding sequence is TGTGCCAGTAACAGGTTTAACTATGGCTACACCTTC.

This clonotype was seen more than once but under ten times. The genes are TRBV7-2 and TRBJ2-3; a possible D gene is TRBD1 (5 bases). With 1 base removed from V and 2 bases from J, the gap between germline ends came to 19 bases. Germline loops: CDR1 SGHTA, CDR2 FQGNSA. The CDR3 has 18 amino acids. CDR3 in DNA: TGTGCCAGCAGCTTAGAAGGGGTTTGGGCGGATCCCACAGATACGCAGTATTTT. The encoded protein is CASSLEGVWADPTDTQYF. Drawing the rest from reference TRBV7-2 and TRBJ2-3, the complete variable domain is GAGVSQSPSNKVTEKGKDVELRCDPISGHTALYWYRQSLGQGLEFLIYFQGNSAPDKSGLPSDRFSAERTGGSVSTLTIQRTQQEDSAVYLCASSLEGVWADPTDTQYFGPGTRLTVL.

This clonotype came up a few times. V gene TRBV2 combines with J gene TRBJ2-5; D tentatively reads TRBD1 or TRBD2 (5 bases each). Trimming left V 6 bases short and J 5 bases short, with 19 bases between. The CDR3 totals 15 residues. Germline V gene data show CDR1 as SNHLY and CDR2 as FYNNEI. CDR3 residues: CASRFGASLSETQYF. In nucleotides, the CDR3 is TGTGCCAGCAGATTCGGGGCCTCCCTTTCGGAGACCCAGTACTTC. Using reference TRBV2 and TRBJ2-5 for the parts outside the CDR3, the full variable domain is EPEVTQTPSHQVTQMGQEVILRCVPISNHLYFYWYRQILGQKVEFLVSFYNNEISEKSEIFDDQFSVERPDGSNFTLKIRSTKLEDSAMYFCASRFGASLSETQYFGPGTRLLVL.

The chain uses TRBV20-1 and TRBJ1-4; D not certain. V lost 5 bases, J lost 5 bases, and 3 bases lay in between. The CDR3 is 10 residues long. Per germline, CDR1 DFQATT and CDR2 SNEGSKA (reference sequence). The CDR3 DNA sequence: TGCAGTGCTGAGAATGAAAAACTGTTTTTT. Protein: CSAENEKLFF.

This clonotype appeared a few times. CDR3 loop: CASSRTGRVSTNEKLFF. CDR3 sequence (DNA): TGTGCCAGCAGCCGGACAGGGAGAGTTTCAACTAATGAAAAACTGTTTTTT. This chain joins TRBV11-2 and TRBJ1-4; 8 bases fit TRBD1. The V gene end was trimmed by 5 bases and the J gene end by 0 bases; junction bases not matched to a gene: 8. Germline V CDR1 and CDR2: SGHAT, FQNNGV. This CDR3 comprises 17 residues. Filled out from reference TRBV11-2 and TRBJ1-4, the complete variable domain reads EAGVAQSPRYKIIEKRQSVAFWCNPISGHATLYWYQQILGQGPKLLIQFQNNGVVDDSQLPKDRFSAERLKGVDSTLKIQPAKLEDSAVYLCASSRTGRVSTNEKLFFGSGTQLSVL.

The chain recombines TRBV7-2 with TRBJ2-3; D is perhaps TRBD1 or TRBD2 (5 bases each). The CDR3 sequence is 14 residues long. Looked up from germline, CDR1 is SGHTA and CDR2 is FQGNSA. V lost 1 base and J 8 bases, leaving 13 bases between the germline ends. CDR3 bases: TGTGCCAGCAGCTTAGTGGTCGGGGCCGCTACGCAGTATTTT. Its translation: CASSLVVGAATQYF.

This clonotype was counted between two and nine times. V gene TRBV28 combines with J gene TRBJ2-1; 11 bases are shared with TRBD2. Germline V gene data show CDR1 as MDHEN and CDR2 as SYDVKM. CDR3 size: 16 residues. After removal of 6 bases from V and 4 bases from J, the junction contained 8 bases not matched to a gene. CDR3 in amino acids: CASRRLTSGGYNEQFF. CDR3 nucleotide sequence: TGTGCCAGCAGGCGCCTCACTAGCGGGGGTTACAATGAGCAGTTCTTC.

The chain uses TRBV9 and TRBJ1-5, with D hard to call. The CDR3 covers 14 residues. Germline CDR1 SGDLS, CDR2 YYNGEE. V lost 2 bases to trimming and J lost 1 base, with 7 bases between them. DNA for the CDR3: TGTGCCAGCAGCGTTCCGCAGAGCAATCAGCCCCAGCATTTT. Protein: CASSVPQSNQPQHF.